This T cell receptor (beta chain) derives from a study of T-cell memory formation after mild COVID-19. Study-level findings and limits: Balance between CD4 and CD8 was seen in clones contracting day 15 to 85, and a CD4+ lean was seen in later expanders.

The authors produced TCR alpha and TCR beta cDNA libraries with sample barcodes and UMIs by 5'RACE using constant-segment primers. TCRdb fed the 5' RACE reads into MiXCR, producing one record per CDR3 protein. Of about 350,000 distinct CDR3 sequences detected, 12% to 15% appear once; the ten largest clones hold about 20%. Germline CDR1 is ENHRY and CDR2 is SYGVKD. V was pared by 4 bases and J by 4 bases, with 8 bases between. The CDR3 is 13 residues long. Details on this clonotype: Its target is not known.

This clonotype was sampled from a man aged 18 to 30 who had mild COVID-19 (a few samples of this study predate the infection). Cell type and time point are not known. The source material was PBMCs or a T cell subset sorted from them (not recorded which). This sequence joins TRBV10-3 and TRBJ2-1; perhaps TRBD1 as D (5 bases). CDR3 loop: CAISGRDYNEQFF. The CDR3 DNA sequence: TGTGCCATCAGTGGCAGGGATTACAATGAGCAGTTCTTC.